A selection of T cell receptor beta chains follows, all from one sample in a study of blood T cell repertoires in COVID-19. Clones were sequenced by immunoSEQ multiplex PCR, and TCRdb holds only the in-frame ones, with some missing. The table shows around 230,000 clones, with around 89% occurring only once. Sequenced: PBMCs or T cells enriched from blood (not recorded which). The receptors stem from a woman aged 40-49 years with acute COVID-19. CDR3s include the opening cysteine and the closing phenylalanine or tryptophan. D genes are given only for firm matches. A clone size is listed for some rows: how often the clone was seen (once, few, many), or a class if it is expanded.

j_gene,v_gene,abundance,d_gene,CDR3nt,CDR3aa
TRBJ1-1,TRBV12-3/TRBV12-4,NA,NA,TGTGCCAGCAGACGTGGACAGCTTGAAGCTTTCTTT,CASRRGQLEAFF
TRBJ1-2,TRBV12-3/TRBV12-4,NA,TRBD1,TGTGCCAGCAGTTTAATACAGGGGAGTGGCTACACCTTC,CASSLIQGSGYTF
TRBJ2-1,TRBV28,once,TRBD2,TGTGCCAGCAGTCCCCTAGCGGGGGGGCGGTTCTTC,CASSPLAGGRFF
TRBJ1-5,TRBV16,NA,NA,TGTGCCAGCAGCCAATACTTAGGGGTCAGCAATCAGCCCCAGCATTTT,CASSQYLGVSNQPQHF
TRBJ1-1,TRBV3-1/TRBV3-2,NA,NA,TGTGCCAGCAGCCGAGGGGGGGTGAACACTGAAGCTTTCTTT,CASSRGGVNTEAFF
TRBJ2-5,TRBV6-5,NA,NA,TGTGCCAGCAGCCGTGGGCATTTTCAAGAGACCCAGTACTTC,CASSRGHFQETQYF
TRBJ2-7,TRBV29-1,few,TRBD1,TGCAGCGTTCGGACAGGGGCCGAGCAGTACTTC,CSVRTGAEQYF
TRBJ2-4,TRBV5-1,NA,TRBD2,TGCGCCAGCAGCTTGGCTGCGGGGGGGCTCAAAAACATTCAGTACTTC,CASSLAAGGLKNIQYF
TRBJ1-5,TRBV10-3,NA,NA,TGTGCCATCAGTGAGGCCAGGGCCAATCAGCCCCAGCATTTT,CAISEARANQPQHF
TRBJ1-6,TRBV14,NA,TRBD1,TGTGCCAGCAGTTTCGCAGGGGGTTCACCCCTCCACTTT,CASSFAGGSPLHF
TRBJ1-5,TRBV9,NA,TRBD1,TGTGCCAGCAGCCCCCGGGACAGGAGGATGGGGGGCAATCAGCCCCAGCATTTT,CASSPRDRRMGGNQPQHF
TRBJ1-3,TRBV7-2,NA,TRBD1,TGTGCCAGCAGCTTCCGGGACAGGCCCGCCGGGAACACCATATATTTT,CASSFRDRPAGNTIYF
TRBJ1-5,TRBV7-9,NA,NA,TGTGCCAGCAGCTCTACGGGGGGACGGACTTTTCATAGCAATCAGCCCCAGCATTTT,CASSSTGGRTFHSNQPQHF
TRBJ1-2,TRBV29-1,NA,NA,TGCAGCGTTGAAGACAGACAGGCTAACTATGGCTACACCTTC,CSVEDRQANYGYTF
TRBJ1-1,TRBV4-3,NA,TRBD1,TGCGCCAGCAGCCAAGACCCAGGGGGGCACCATGGGAACACTGAAGCTTTCTTT,CASSQDPGGHHGNTEAFF
TRBJ2-1,TRBV24-1,once,TRBD1,TGTGCCACCAGTGGACAGGGGTCCTACAATGAGCAGTTCTTC,CATSGQGSYNEQFF
TRBJ1-5,TRBV7-2,NA,TRBD1,TGTGCCAGCAGTTTAGACAGGGGAAGCAATCAGCCCCAGCATTTT,CASSLDRGSNQPQHF
TRBJ2-2,TRBV21-1,once,NA,TGTGCCAGCAGCGCGCGGGGTGGTCCCGGGGAGCTGTTTTTT,CASSARGGPGELFF
TRBJ2-3,TRBV5-5,NA,TRBD2,TGTGCCAGCAGCCCGGGGACTAGCGCCTCCACAGATACGCAGTATTTT,CASSPGTSASTDTQYF
TRBJ2-5,TRBV19,NA,NA,TGTGCCAGTCGGACTTCCCAGCGGGAGACCCAGTACTTC,CASRTSQRETQYF
TRBJ1-2,TRBV29-1,NA,TRBD1,TGCAGCGTATCCGACAGGGGGCGGGATGGCTACACCTTC,CSVSDRGRDGYTF
TRBJ1-4,TRBV7-8,NA,NA,TGTGCCAGCAGCTTAGGAGGATCTAATGAAAAACTGTTTTTT,CASSLGGSNEKLFF
TRBJ1-4,TRBV10-2,NA,NA,TGCGCCAGCGCCCCCCAACAGGGATACGGTGAAAAACTGTTTTTT,CASAPQQGYGEKLFF
TRBJ2-1,TRBV6-2/TRBV6-3,NA,NA,TGTGCCAGCAGTTACTCGGAGGGCTCCTGGTTTGAGCAGTTCTTC,CASSYSEGSWFEQFF
TRBJ1-2,TRBV29-1,NA,TRBD1,TGCAGCGTCGCGCGAGGACAGGGGACCTATGGCTACACCTTC,CSVARGQGTYGYTF
TRBJ1-4,TRBV30,NA,NA,TGTGCCTGGAGTGGACAATTAGCGACTAATGAAAAACTGTTTTTT,CAWSGQLATNEKLFF
TRBJ1-6,TRBV6-4,NA,NA,TGTGCCAGCACCTTGTCTTCTACTTCCTATAATTCACCCCTCCACTTT,CASTLSSTSYNSPLHF
TRBJ2-1,TRBV7-9,NA,NA,TGTGCCAGCAGCTTCCCGGGCAATGAGCAGTTCTTC,CASSFPGNEQFF
TRBJ1-6,TRBV30,NA,TRBD1,TGTGCCTGGAGTGTGGACAGGGGTATGAGTTCACCCCTCCACTTT,CAWSVDRGMSSPLHF